What follows are 30 T cell receptor beta chains derived from one specimen sequenced in a study of T-cell reconstitution after alpha-beta-depleted transplantation in children. This sample's TCRbeta library carried unique molecular identifier barcodes. TCRdb ran MiXCR on the PCR reads and lists one entry per CDR3 protein. Of about 410,000 distinct CDR3 sequences listed, 20% are singletons. The sequences come from PBMCs from the stem cell graft donor, collected from the stem cell graft. Source of these receptors: a human donor who donated a stem cell graft to a child with acute myeloid leukemia.

The V call is TRBV29-1, the J call TRBJ2-2, with TRBD2 as a possible D gene (7 bases). This CDR3 contains 14 residues. The germline V and J ends were trimmed by 7 bases and 5 bases, with 17 bases remaining between them. The V gene's germline CDR1 is SQVTM and CDR2 ANQGSEA. This CDR3 reads CSGGGRGDTGELFF. Here the CDR3 DNA reads TGCAGCGGGGGGGGCAGGGGAGATACCGGGGAGCTGTTTTTT.

This clonotype has ten or more counts. The chain links TRBV20-1 to TRBJ2-1, with 7 bases aligning to TRBD1. Per germline, CDR1 DFQATT and CDR2 SNEGSKA (reference sequence). With V trimmed by 2 bases and J by 1 base, 2 bases remained unmatched. The CDR3 extends over 14 amino acids. CDR3 in amino acids: CSARRQGSYNEQFF. The CDR3 coding sequence is TGCAGTGCTAGAAGACAGGGTTCCTACAATGAGCAGTTCTTC.

This clonotype was picked up a small number of times. The rearrangement joins TRBV12-3 or TRBV12-4 to TRBJ2-7; tentatively, D is TRBD2 (6 bases). The germline V and J ends were trimmed by 3 bases and 2 bases, with 14 bases remaining between them. The CDR3 is made up of 15 amino acids. CDR3 protein: CASSLEGGFTYEQYF. CDR3 bases: TGTGCCAGCAGTTTGGAGGGCGGGTTCACCTACGAGCAGTACTTC.

The genes are TRBV28 and TRBJ2-7, with 7 nucleotides matching TRBD2. The J segment lost 5 bases and the V segment lost 2 bases, leaving 9 bases of the junction unmatched. The CDR3 length is 15 residues. The germline V gene encodes CDR1 MDHEN and CDR2 SYDVKM. Written as DNA, the CDR3 is TGTGCCAGCAGTTTAGGATCGGGAGGCTTGAACGAGCAGTACTTC. Amino acids: CASSLGSGGLNEQYF.

This clonotype has ten or more counts. J is TRBJ2-7 and V is TRBV29-1; TRBD2 is a possible D gene (6 bases). The V and J ends lost 0 bases and 0 bases respectively, with 9 bases between them. CDR3 size: 14 residues. Germline V CDR1 and CDR2: SQVTM, ANQGSEA. CDR3 DNA: TGCAGCGTTGAAGACCGGGGGAGCTCCTACGAGCAGTACTTC. It encodes CSVEDRGSSYEQYF.

V and J are TRBV4-3 and TRBJ2-3, with TRBD2 matching over 8 bases. V was pared by 0 bases and J by 1 base, with 3 bases of the junction left unmatched. The CDR3 extends over 16 amino acids. Germline V gene lookup returns CDR1 LGHNA and CDR2 YSLEER. CDR3 region: CASSQEGREGTDTQYF. CDR3 coding DNA: TGCGCCAGCAGCCAAGAAGGGCGGGAGGGCACAGATACGCAGTATTTT.

This clonotype was picked up many times. V is TRBV24-1 and J is TRBJ2-7, with 7 bases fitting TRBD2. This CDR3 spans 15 amino acids. V gave up 3 bases and J gave up 3 bases; unmatched junction bases: 7. Per germline, CDR1 KGHDR and CDR2 SFDVKD. This CDR3 reads CATSDSGTISYEQYF. For the CDR3, the DNA is TGTGCCACCAGTGATAGCGGGACGATAAGCTACGAGCAGTACTTC.

This clonotype came up once. The CDR3 is CAIGGDGAYGYTF. As DNA, the CDR3 is TGTGCCATTGGGGGAGACGGGGCCTATGGCTACACCTTC. J is TRBJ1-2 and V is TRBV5-5; tentative D call: TRBD1 (5 bases). The CDR3 covers 13 residues. V was shortened by 9 bases and J by 4 bases, with 16 bases between the two germline ends. CDR1 SGHKS and CDR2 YYEKEE come from the germline V gene (reference sequence).

This clonotype showed up just a few times. V is TRBV9 and J is TRBJ1-1, with D unresolved. CDR1 SGDLS and CDR2 YYNGEE come from the germline V gene. Trimming took 2 bases from V and 1 from J, leaving 15 bases between them. This CDR3 comprises 16 residues. CDR3 protein: CASSVNELTRNTEAFF. The CDR3 coding sequence is TGTGCCAGCAGCGTTAATGAGCTGACAAGGAACACTGAAGCTTTCTTT.

This clonotype was observed many times. The gene calls are TRBV5-6 and TRBJ2-7; D gene ambiguous. The V gene lost 2 bases and the J gene lost 6 bases, with 6 bases spanning the gap. This CDR3 is built from 11 residues. From germline, CDR1 is SGHDT and CDR2 YYEEEE. In DNA form, the CDR3 reads TGTGCCAGCAGCTTTATTGCCGAGCAGTACTTC. Its protein product is CASSFIAEQYF.

The chain combines TRBV6-1 with TRBJ2-1; 11 positions match TRBD2. V lost 11 bases to trimming and J lost 7 bases; unmatched junction nucleotides: 10. The CDR3 length is 14 residues. Germline CDR1 MNHNS, CDR2 SASEGT. The CDR3 reads CAGTSGRGENEQFF. The CDR3 DNA reads as TGTGCCGGAACTAGCGGGAGAGGTGAGAATGAGCAGTTCTTC.

This clonotype was counted a few times. V usage is TRBV12-3 or TRBV12-4 and J usage is TRBJ2-7; TRBD1 aligns across 8 bases. The ends lost 5 bases at V and 3 bases at J; junction bases unmatched: 9. The CDR3 is 15 residues long. CDR3 nucleotides: TGTGCCAGCAGTACAAACCGACAGGGGCGCTACGAGCAGTACTTC. As protein: CASSTNRQGRYEQYF.

This clonotype came up a few times. This chain connects TRBV28 to TRBJ2-7; tentatively, D is TRBD1 (7 bases). Germline V gene data show CDR1 as MDHEN and CDR2 as SYDVKM. This CDR3 is built from 16 residues. V was clipped by 3 bases and J by 0 bases, with 15 bases between them. CDR3 coding DNA: TGTGCCAGCAGTTTCCCGAGACAGGGAGGCTCCTACGAGCAGTACTTC. The encoded protein is CASSFPRQGGSYEQYF.

This clonotype was picked up many times. The rearrangement uses TRBV29-1 and TRBJ2-1; 8 bases match TRBD2. Unmatched junction bases numbered 7, after V lost 6 bases and J lost 0 bases. Germline V gene lookup returns CDR1 SQVTM and CDR2 ANQGSEA. The CDR3 has 15 amino acids. The CDR3 spells CSVDSGVSSYNEQFF. CDR3 nucleotide sequence: TGCAGCGTAGATAGCGGGGTAAGCTCCTACAATGAGCAGTTCTTC.

This clonotype appeared many times. This chain connects TRBV5-1 to TRBJ1-2; weak D call: TRBD1 (6 bases). This CDR3 comprises 14 residues. Deletions cut 7 bases from V and 1 base from J, with 14 bases between. Germline loops: CDR1 SGHRS, CDR2 YFSETQ. CDR3 nucleotides: TGCGCCAGCCGGGGGCGGCCGAATAACTATGGCTACACCTTC. Protein: CASRGRPNNYGYTF.

This clonotype was found a few times. V usage is TRBV4-1 and J usage is TRBJ2-6, with D possibly matching TRBD2 (5 bases). The CDR3 is 16 residues long. Trimming shortened V by 1 base and J by 1 base, and 8 bases separated the two germline ends. The V gene's germline CDR1 is MGHRA and CDR2 YSYEKL. The CDR3, as DNA: TGCGCCAGCAGCCAAGGTCGGGGTTCTGGGGCCAACGTCCTGACTTTC. The encoded protein is CASSQGRGSGANVLTF.

The rearrangement joins TRBV4-1 to TRBJ2-5; no definite D call. This CDR3 has 15 residues. V shed 1 base and J shed 0 bases, with 9 bases lying between them. Germline assignment: CDR1 MGHRA and CDR2 YSYEKL. The CDR3 nucleotides read TGCGCCAGCAGCCAAGTTGGGTCTCACCAAGAGACCCAGTACTTC. It yields the protein CASSQVGSHQETQYF.

This chain links TRBV2 with TRBJ2-2; D not resolved. This CDR3 spans 13 amino acids. Germline V CDR1 and CDR2: SNHLY, FYNNEI. Trimming cost V 2 bases and J 4 bases, with 5 bases left between them. The CDR3 loop reads CASSELGTGELFF. Here the CDR3 DNA reads TGTGCCAGCAGTGAACTTGGCACCGGGGAGCTGTTTTTT. Full variable domain (rest looked up from reference TRBV2 and TRBJ2-2): EPEVTQTPSHQVTQMGQEVILRCVPISNHLYFYWYRQILGQKVEFLVSFYNNEISEKSEIFDDQFSVERPDGSNFTLKIRSTKLEDSAMYFCASSELGTGELFFGEGSRLTVL.

V is TRBV27 and J is TRBJ2-4; D is perhaps TRBD1 or TRBD2 (5 bases each). The germline CDR1 and CDR2 sequences are MNHEY and SMNVEV (reference sequence). Deletions cut 5 bases from V and 8 bases from J, with 22 bases between. The CDR3 sequence is 16 residues long. CDR3 amino acids: CASSPEPGQGMDIQYF. DNA for the CDR3: TGTGCCAGCAGTCCCGAGCCGGGGCAGGGTATGGACATTCAGTACTTC.

This clonotype was seen ten or more times. The rearrangement links TRBV20-1 to TRBJ2-1, with a possible D match to TRBD2 (6 bases). The CDR3 is 15 amino acids. V lost 0 bases and J lost 0, with 9 bases in between. Germline-derived CDR1 and CDR2 are DFQATT and SNEGSKA (reference sequence). For the CDR3, the DNA is TGCAGTGCTAGAGATGGAGGGAGCTCCTACAATGAGCAGTTCTTC. Amino acids: CSARDGGSSYNEQFF.

The J gene is TRBJ1-5, the V gene TRBV4-3; no clear D. V lost 0 bases and J 4 bases, leaving 4 bases between the germline ends. The germline gives CDR1 LGHNA, CDR2 YSLEER. The CDR3 sequence is 13 residues long. Here the CDR3 reads CASSQEVNQPQHF. The CDR3 DNA is TGCGCCAGCAGCCAAGAAGTGAATCAGCCCCAGCATTTT.

This rearrangement joins TRBV5-1 to TRBJ2-1; 8 bases match TRBD2. Germline assignment: CDR1 SGHRS and CDR2 YFSETQ. Trimming took 7 bases from V and 9 from J; bases not matched to a gene: 9. The length of the CDR3 is 13 residues. CDR3 region: CASSPAGVSEQFF. The CDR3 nucleotides are TGCGCCAGCTCCCCAGCGGGAGTAAGTGAGCAGTTCTTC.

The rearrangement links TRBV20-1 to TRBJ2-1; 8 positions agree with TRBD2. CDR3 length: 14 residues. The J segment lost 5 bases and the V segment lost 4 bases, leaving 7 bases of the junction unmatched. Germline values: CDR1 DFQATT, CDR2 SNEGSKA (reference sequence). The CDR3 region is CSATTSGGNNEQFF. CDR3 DNA sequence: TGCAGTGCTACCACTAGCGGAGGGAACAATGAGCAGTTCTTC.

The genes are TRBV30 and TRBJ2-7; 8 bases line up with TRBD2. The CDR3 spans 12 residues. CDR1 and CDR2 (germline): GTSNPN, SVGIG (reference sequence). Trimming took 7 bases from V and 1 from J; bases not matched to a gene: 3. CDR3 DNA: TGTGCCTTTAGCGGGGTATCCTACGAGCAGTACTTC. It encodes CAFSGVSYEQYF.

The rearrangement joins TRBV4-1 to TRBJ1-1; D call uncertain. Germline V CDR1 and CDR2: MGHRA, YSYEKL. Trimming took 0 bases from V and 6 from J, leaving 8 bases between them. The CDR3 spans 13 residues. The CDR3 region has the DNA TGCGCCAGCAGCCAAGATTACGGGGCTGAAGCTTTCTTT. This encodes CASSQDYGAEAFF.

The J gene is TRBJ1-2, the V gene TRBV29-1; D might be TRBD1 (5 bases). Trimming removed 3 bases from V and 8 bases from J, with 13 bases in between. Germline V gives CDR1 SQVTM, CDR2 ANQGSEA. This CDR3 has 12 residues. CDR3 protein: CSVDLGPWGYTF. The CDR3 DNA reads as TGCAGCGTTGATCTGGGACCTTGGGGCTACACCTTC.

The chain couples TRBV5-1 to TRBJ2-1; 9 bases agree with TRBD2. With V trimmed by 8 bases and J by 4 bases, 4 bases remained unmatched. Germline values: CDR1 SGHRS, CDR2 YFSETQ. The CDR3 has 13 residues. CDR3 protein: CARLAGQYNEQFF. DNA for the CDR3: TGCGCCAGACTAGCGGGCCAATACAATGAGCAGTTCTTC.

This clonotype turned up a few times. The V gene is TRBV6-5, the J gene TRBJ2-1; 12 bases map to TRBD2. The CDR3 spans 16 residues. Germline V gene sequence: CDR1 MNHEY, CDR2 SVGAGI. Trimming cost V 3 bases and J 7 bases; bases outside gene matches: 7. The CDR3 loop reads CASSYSASGRGNEQFF. As DNA, the CDR3 is TGTGCCAGCAGTTATTCCGCTAGCGGGAGGGGGAATGAGCAGTTCTTC.

The chain links TRBV5-1 to TRBJ2-7; 8 nucleotides agree with TRBD2. V lost 1 base and J lost 7; bases outside the gene matches: 10. Germline lookup yields CDR1 SGHRS and CDR2 YFSETQ. The CDR3 is 15 residues long. The CDR3 region is CASSLSREGDWEQYF. The CDR3, as DNA: TGCGCCAGCAGCTTGTCTCGGGAGGGTGATTGGGAGCAGTACTTC.

The V call is TRBV11-3, the J call TRBJ2-5, with unresolved D. V shed 5 bases and J shed 1 base, with 11 bases lying between them. The CDR3 is 14 residues long. From germline, CDR1 is SGHNT and CDR2 YENEEA. The CDR3 DNA sequence: TGTGCCAGCAGCCGTTGGGGATCCCAAGAGACCCAGTACTTC. Translation: CASSRWGSQETQYF. Using reference TRBV11-3 and TRBJ2-5 for the parts outside the CDR3, the full variable domain is EAGVVQSPRYKIIEKKQPVAFWCNPISGHNTLYWYLQNLGQGPELLIRYENEEAVDDSQLPKDRFSAERLKGVDSTLKIQPAELGDSAVYLCASSRWGSQETQYFGPGTRLLVL.